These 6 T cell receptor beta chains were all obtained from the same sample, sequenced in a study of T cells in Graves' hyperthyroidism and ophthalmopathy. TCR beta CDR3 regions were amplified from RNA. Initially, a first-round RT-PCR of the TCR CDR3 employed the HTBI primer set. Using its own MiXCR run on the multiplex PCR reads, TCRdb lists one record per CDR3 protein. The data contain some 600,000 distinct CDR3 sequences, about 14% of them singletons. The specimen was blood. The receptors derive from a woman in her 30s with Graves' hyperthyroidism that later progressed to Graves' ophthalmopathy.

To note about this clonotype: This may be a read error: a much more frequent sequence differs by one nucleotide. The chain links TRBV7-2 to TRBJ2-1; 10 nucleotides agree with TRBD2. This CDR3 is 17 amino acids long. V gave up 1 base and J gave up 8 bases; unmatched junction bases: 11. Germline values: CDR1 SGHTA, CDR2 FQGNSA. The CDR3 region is CASSLGGAGGPYDEQFF. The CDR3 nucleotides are TGTGCCAGCAGCTTAGGGGGAGCGGGAGGGCCATACGATGAGCAGTTCTTC.

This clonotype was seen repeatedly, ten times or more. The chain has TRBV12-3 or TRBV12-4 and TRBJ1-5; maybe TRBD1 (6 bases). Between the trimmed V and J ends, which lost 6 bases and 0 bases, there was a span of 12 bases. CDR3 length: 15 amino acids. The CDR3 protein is CASRIGQNSNQPQHF. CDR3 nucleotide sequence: TGTGCCAGCAGGATTGGACAGAATAGCAATCAGCCCCAGCATTTT.

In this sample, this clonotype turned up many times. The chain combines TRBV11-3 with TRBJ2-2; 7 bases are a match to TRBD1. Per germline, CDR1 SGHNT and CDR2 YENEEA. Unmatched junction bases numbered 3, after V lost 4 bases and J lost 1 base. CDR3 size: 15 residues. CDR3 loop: CASSSWDRNTGELFF. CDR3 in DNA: TGTGCCAGCAGCTCGTGGGACAGGAACACCGGGGAGCTGTTTTTT.

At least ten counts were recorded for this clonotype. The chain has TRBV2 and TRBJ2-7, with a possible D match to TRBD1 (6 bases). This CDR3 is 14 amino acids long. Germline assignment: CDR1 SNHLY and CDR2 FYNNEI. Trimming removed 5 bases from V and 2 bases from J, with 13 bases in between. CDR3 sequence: CASSSTGSTYEQYF. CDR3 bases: TGTGCCAGCAGTTCGACAGGATCCACCTACGAGCAGTACTTC. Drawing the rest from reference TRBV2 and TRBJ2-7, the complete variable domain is EPEVTQTPSHQVTQMGQEVILRCVPISNHLYFYWYRQILGQKVEFLVSFYNNEISEKSEIFDDQFSVERPDGSNFTLKIRSTKLEDSAMYFCASSSTGSTYEQYFGPGTRLTVT.

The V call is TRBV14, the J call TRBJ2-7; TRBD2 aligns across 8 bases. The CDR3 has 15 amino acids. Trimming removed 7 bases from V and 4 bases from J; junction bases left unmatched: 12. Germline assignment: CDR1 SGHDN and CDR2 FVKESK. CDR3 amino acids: CASIATGTRVYEQYF. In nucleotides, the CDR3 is TGTGCCAGCATAGCAACCGGGACTAGAGTTTACGAGCAGTACTTC.

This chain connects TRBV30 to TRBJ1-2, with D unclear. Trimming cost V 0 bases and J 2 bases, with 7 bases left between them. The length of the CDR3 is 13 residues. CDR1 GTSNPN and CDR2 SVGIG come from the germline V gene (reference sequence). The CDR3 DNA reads TGTGCCTGGAGTGTACTAAGGAACTATGGCTACACCTTC. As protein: CAWSVLRNYGYTF.